These 15 T cell receptor beta chains were sequenced from one sample in a study of Graves' ophthalmopathy and Graves' hyperthyroidism (dated by TCRdb to the late 2010s). Sequencing relied on an Illumina HiSeq 2000. TCR beta CDR3 regions were amplified from RNA transcripts for repertoire sequencing. A first-round RT-PCR used HTBI primers with the Qiagen OneStep RT-PCR kit, followed by a second-round multiplex PCR, size selection and purification. Using fastp at Q25 and MiXCR, TCRdb reprocessed the public reads and kept productive beta chains. One record per CDR3 amino acid sequence lists the most common genes and DNA. The sample profile shows almost 750,000 distinct CDR3 sequences; around 40% of them were found once. Of the sample, 44% is held by the ten largest clones. Input material: peripheral blood. These TCRs come from an adult man with Graves' ophthalmopathy.

Many counts were recorded for this clonotype. The rearrangement uses TRBV2 and TRBJ1-5; tentative D call: TRBD1 (5 bases). CDR1 is SNHLY and CDR2 is FYNNEI in the germline V gene. V gave up 4 bases and J gave up 5 bases, with 15 bases separating them. The length of the CDR3 is 15 residues. The CDR3 loop is CASSGGRGMDQPQHF. In DNA, the CDR3 is TGTGCCAGCAGTGGGGGTAGGGGTATGGATCAGCCCCAGCATTTT.

The sample holds many counts of this clonotype. The chain uses TRBV7-6 and TRBJ1-3; 7 bases map to TRBD1. The CDR3 loop spans 15 amino acids. V gave up 4 bases and J gave up 5 bases; unmatched junction bases: 8. Germline V lookup: CDR1 SGHVS, CDR2 FNYEAQ. The CDR3 protein is CASSWNRDSRNTIYF. In DNA form, the CDR3 reads TGTGCCAGCAGCTGGAACCGGGACAGTCGAAACACCATATATTTT.

The chain uses TRBV10-1 and TRBJ2-7, with 15 bases lining up with TRBD2. This CDR3 comprises 16 residues. Unmatched junction bases numbered 4, after V lost 2 bases and J lost 5 bases. Germline lookup yields CDR1 WNHNN and CDR2 SYGVQD (reference sequence). The CDR3 here is CASSEGLAGGPNEQYF. Here the CDR3 DNA reads TGCGCCAGCAGTGAGGGACTAGCGGGAGGGCCCAACGAGCAGTACTTC.

This clonotype appeared many times. The chain has TRBV9 and TRBJ2-5, with 7 bases matching TRBD1. Germline values: CDR1 SGDLS, CDR2 YYNGEE. The CDR3 runs 14 residues. V gave up 3 bases and J gave up 2 bases; unmatched junction bases: 4. CDR3 in amino acids: CASSGSGQQETQYF. In nucleotides, the CDR3 is TGTGCCAGCAGCGGATCGGGACAGCAAGAGACCCAGTACTTC. The complete variable domain, with remaining parts taken from reference TRBV9 and TRBJ2-5, reads DSGVTQTPKHLITATGQRVTLRCSPRSGDLSVYWYQQSLDQGLQFLIQYYNGEERAKGNILERFSAQQFPDLHSELNLSSLELGDSALYFCASSGSGQQETQYFGPGTRLLVL.

This clonotype occurred many times. This chain uses TRBV29-1 with TRBJ2-7; 8 bases are a match to TRBD1. Germline V gene sequence: CDR1 SQVTM, CDR2 ANQGSEA. CDR3 length: 14 residues. Germline trimming cut 3 bases from V and 0 bases from J; bases unmatched to any gene: 4. The CDR3: CSVDGQGNSYEQYF. The CDR3, as DNA: TGCAGCGTTGACGGACAGGGAAACTCCTACGAGCAGTACTTC.

The chain uses TRBV20-1 and TRBJ1-1; D may be TRBD1 (6 bases). From germline, CDR1 is DFQATT and CDR2 SNEGSKA (reference sequence). The CDR3 is made up of 14 amino acids. Trimming removed 3 bases at V and 1 base at J, with 12 bases between. As DNA, the CDR3 is TGCAGTGCTAGGAACAGGGTCGGGAACACTGAAGCTTTCTTT. Amino acids: CSARNRVGNTEAFF.

This clonotype appeared a few times. The genes are TRBV7-9 and TRBJ2-7; weak D call: TRBD1 (6 bases). The ends were cut back, 6 bases at V and 0 bases at J, with 15 bases in the middle. This CDR3 is built from 15 residues. Germline V gene sequence: CDR1 SEHNR, CDR2 FQNEAQ (reference sequence). The CDR3 loop reads CASSLVVDSSYEQYF. CDR3 in DNA: TGTGCCAGCAGTTTGGTCGTGGACAGCTCCTACGAGCAGTACTTC.

A few counts support this clonotype. A clone one base away is much larger, so this may be a read error. The chain combines TRBV25-1 with TRBJ1-3; D gene unclear. The germline V and J ends were trimmed by 5 bases and 4 bases, with 6 bases remaining between them. Germline CDR1 MGHDK, CDR2 SYGVNS. CDR3 length: 12 amino acids. The CDR3 here is CASSLWGNTIYF. The CDR3 bases are TGTGCCAGCAGTTTATGGGGAAACACCATATATTTT.

This clonotype was observed many times. CDR3 region: CASSVVPETRSPLHF. DNA of the CDR3: TGTGCCAGCAGCGTAGTCCCAGAGACCAGGTCACCCCTCCACTTT. The chain recombines TRBV9 with TRBJ1-6, with D hard to call. Trimming took 0 bases from V and 10 from J, leaving 14 bases between them. The CDR3 is made up of 15 amino acids. CDR1 SGDLS and CDR2 YYNGEE come from the germline V gene.

This clonotype was observed at least ten times. The CDR3 sequence is CASSFLSNSDEQYF. The CDR3 DNA reads as TGCGCCAGCAGCTTCTTATCGAACAGTGACGAGCAGTACTTC. The rearrangement joins TRBV5-1 to TRBJ2-7, with D unclear. CDR1 and CDR2 (germline): SGHRS, YFSETQ. V was clipped by 2 bases and J by 5 bases, with 14 bases between them. This CDR3 region has 14 residues.

The gene calls are TRBV6-1 and TRBJ2-7; D is perhaps TRBD1 or TRBD2 (5 bases each). The germline gives CDR1 MNHNS, CDR2 SASEGT. V lost 0 bases, J lost 2 bases, and 11 bases lay in between. This CDR3 is 15 amino acids long. This CDR3 reads CASSEAGGDTYEQYF. As DNA, the CDR3 is TGTGCCAGCAGTGAAGCTGGGGGAGATACCTACGAGCAGTACTTC.

This rearrangement joins TRBV2 to TRBJ1-1; tentative D call: TRBD1 (6 bases). Germline V gene sequence: CDR1 SNHLY, CDR2 FYNNEI. Trimming stripped 6 bases from V and 0 bases from J, with 17 bases between. This CDR3 comprises 16 residues. CDR3 DNA sequence: TGTGCCAGCAGGTACGGAGGACAGTCCATGAACACTGAAGCTTTCTTT. Translation gives CASRYGGQSMNTEAFF.

This clonotype was seen more than once but under ten times. The V gene is TRBV20-1, the J gene TRBJ1-5, with 7 bases that match TRBD1. This CDR3 comprises 15 residues. The J segment lost 11 bases and the V segment lost 2 bases, leaving 15 bases of the junction unmatched. Germline lookup yields CDR1 DFQATT and CDR2 SNEGSKA (reference sequence). The CDR3 spells CSARSMGQTSRAQHF. DNA for the CDR3: TGCAGTGCTAGATCAATGGGACAGACGAGCCGGGCCCAGCATTTT.

This clonotype was observed many times. V and J are TRBV19 and TRBJ1-1, with D unresolved. The CDR3 extends over 11 amino acids. Trimming took off 8 bases at V and 1 base at J, with 5 bases between the two ends. Germline V gene sequence: CDR1 LNHDA, CDR2 SQIVND (reference sequence). The CDR3 region is CASAGNTEAFF. The CDR3 coding sequence is TGTGCCAGTGCAGGGAACACTGAAGCTTTCTTT.

This clonotype was counted a few times. The J gene is TRBJ2-2, the V gene TRBV9; no clear D. CDR1 and CDR2 (germline): SGDLS, YYNGEE. Trimming pared 4 bases from V and 5 bases from J, leaving 18 bases between. The CDR3 runs to 16 residues. The CDR3 is CASSPHPLTDTGELFF. In DNA, the CDR3 is TGTGCCAGCAGCCCCCATCCCCTTACCGATACCGGGGAGCTGTTTTTT.